A single sample is the source of the 5 T cell receptor beta chains below, sequenced in a study of spatial heterogeneity in lung cancer. Points from the study as a whole: Counts of expanded intratumoral alpha and beta TCRs tracked tumor mutation counts.

These receptors have no known antigen. Time point indicated: sample taken at primary tumor resection. TCRdb independently ran MiXCR on the 5' RACE reads; one entry per CDR3 protein. The repertoire holds 9,500 to 11,000 distinct CDR3 sequences, roughly 12% seen once, with about 11% in the top ten. Sample: lung tumor tissue, taken at surgery. Every receptor here comes from a male donor with early-stage non-small cell lung cancer.

As to this clonotype: This beta chain slipped into a library made for alpha chains as a stray read, so its size is not meaningful. This sequence joins TRBV5-1 and TRBJ2-3; the D gene is possibly TRBD2 (6 bases). The CDR3 contains 14 residues. The V end was cut by 3 bases, the J end by 2 bases, with 10 bases between. The germline CDR1 and CDR2 sequences are SGHRS and YFSETQ. The CDR3 DNA sequence: TGCGCCAGCAGCTGGGGACTTTACACAGATACGCAGTATTTT. Amino acid sequence: CASSWGLYTDTQYF. The entire variable domain, with the rest obtained from reference TRBV5-1 and TRBJ2-3, is as follows: KAGVTQTPRYLIKTRGQQVTLSCSPISGHRSVSWYQQTPGQGLQFLFEYFSETQRNKGNFPGRFSGRQFSNSRSEMNVSTLELGDSALYLCASSWGLYTDTQYFGPGTRLTVL.

This clonotype was detected many times. As an off-target read in a library built for alpha chains, this beta chain has a frequency of little significance. The V and J genes are TRBV7-9 and TRBJ1-2; 8 positions agree with TRBD1. J lost 8 bases, V lost 5 bases, and 7 bases had no gene match. Germline V lookup: CDR1 SEHNR, CDR2 FQNEAQ (reference sequence). The CDR3 spans 13 residues. DNA of the CDR3: TGTGCCAGCAGCCAGCCCCAGGGGGCGGGCTACACCTTC. Encoded protein: CASSQPQGAGYTF.

In this sample, this clonotype turned up many times. This beta chain is a stray sequence in a library constructed for alpha chains; its clone size is not meaningful. The chain links TRBV5-1 to TRBJ1-5; TRBD1 aligns across 9 bases. Germline-derived CDR1 and CDR2 are SGHRS and YFSETQ. J lost 1 base, V lost 0 bases, and 8 bases had no gene match. This CDR3 spans 18 amino acids. CDR3 protein: CASSLVPTGGLSNQPQHF. Written as DNA, the CDR3 is TGCGCCAGCAGCTTGGTACCGACAGGGGGACTGAGCAATCAGCCCCAGCATTTT.

This clonotype has ten or more counts. The library was built for alpha chains, so this beta chain is an off-target read and its size means little. The chain recombines TRBV6-6 with TRBJ1-5; 7 bases line up with TRBD1. The V and J ends lost 6 bases and 3 bases, in that order; junction bases with no gene match: 2. The CDR3 spans 13 residues. Germline lookup yields CDR1 MNHNY and CDR2 SVGAGI (reference sequence). CDR3 in DNA: TGTGCCAGCAGGACAGGGAACAATCAGCCCCAGCATTTT. This sequence encodes CASRTGNNQPQHF.

The sample holds many counts of this clonotype. As an off-target read in a library built for alpha chains, this beta chain has a frequency of little significance. The chain couples TRBV15 to TRBJ2-1; D is unclear. Deletions cut 1 base from V and 8 bases from J, with 18 bases between. Germline V CDR1 and CDR2: LNHNV, YYDKDF (reference sequence). This CDR3 is 16 amino acids long. In nucleotides, the CDR3 is TGTGCCACCAGCAGAGGCTTAGTCGGTGGTACGGATGAGCAGTTCTTC. It yields the protein CATSRGLVGGTDEQFF. Drawing the rest from reference TRBV15 and TRBJ2-1, the complete variable domain is DAMVIQNPRYQVTQFGKPVTLSCSQTLNHNVMYWYQQKSSQAPKLLFHYYDKDFNNEADTPDNFQSRRPNTSFCFLDIRSPGLGDTAMYLCATSRGLVGGTDEQFFGPGTRLTVL.